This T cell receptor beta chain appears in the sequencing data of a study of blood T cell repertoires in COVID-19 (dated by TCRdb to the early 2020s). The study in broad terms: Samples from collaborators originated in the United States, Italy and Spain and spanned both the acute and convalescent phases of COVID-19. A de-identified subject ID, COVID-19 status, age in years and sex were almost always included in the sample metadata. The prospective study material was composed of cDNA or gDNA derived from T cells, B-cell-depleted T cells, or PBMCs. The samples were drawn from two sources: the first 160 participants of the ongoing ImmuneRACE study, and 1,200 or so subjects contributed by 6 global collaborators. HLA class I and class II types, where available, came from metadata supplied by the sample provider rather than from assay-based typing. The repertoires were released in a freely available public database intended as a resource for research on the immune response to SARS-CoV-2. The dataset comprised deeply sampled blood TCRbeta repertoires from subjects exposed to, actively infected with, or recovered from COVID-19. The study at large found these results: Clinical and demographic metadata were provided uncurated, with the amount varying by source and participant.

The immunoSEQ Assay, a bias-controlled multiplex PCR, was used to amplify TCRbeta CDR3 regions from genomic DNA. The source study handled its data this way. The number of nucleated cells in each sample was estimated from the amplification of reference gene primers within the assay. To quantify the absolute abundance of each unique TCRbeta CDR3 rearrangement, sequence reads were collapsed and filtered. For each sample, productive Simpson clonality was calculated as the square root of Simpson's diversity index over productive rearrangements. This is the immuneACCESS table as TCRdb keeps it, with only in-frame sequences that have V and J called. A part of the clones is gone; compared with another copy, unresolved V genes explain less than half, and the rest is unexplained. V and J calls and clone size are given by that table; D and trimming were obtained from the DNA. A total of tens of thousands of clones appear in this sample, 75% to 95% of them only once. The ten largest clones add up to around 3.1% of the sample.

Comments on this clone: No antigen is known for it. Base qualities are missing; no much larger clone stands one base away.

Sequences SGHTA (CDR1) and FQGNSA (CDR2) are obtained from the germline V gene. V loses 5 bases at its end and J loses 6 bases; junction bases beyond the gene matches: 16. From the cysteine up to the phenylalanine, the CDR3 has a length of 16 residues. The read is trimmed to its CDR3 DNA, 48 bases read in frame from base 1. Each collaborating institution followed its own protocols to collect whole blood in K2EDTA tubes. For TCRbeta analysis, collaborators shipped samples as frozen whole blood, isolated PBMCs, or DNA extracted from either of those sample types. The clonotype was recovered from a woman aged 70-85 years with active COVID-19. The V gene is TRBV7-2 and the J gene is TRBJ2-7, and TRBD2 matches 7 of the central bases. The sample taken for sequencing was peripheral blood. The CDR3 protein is CASSPSGGLVGGEQYF. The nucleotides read TGTGCCAGCAGCCCATCGGGTGGACTAGTCGGAGGCGAGCAGTACTTC. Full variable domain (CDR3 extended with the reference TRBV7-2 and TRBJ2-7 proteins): GAGVSQSPSNKVTEKGKDVELRCDPISGHTALYWYRQSLGQGLEFLIYFQGNSAPDKSGLPSDRFSAERTGGSVSTLTIQRTQQEDSAVYLCASSPSGGLVGGEQYFGPGTRLTVT.